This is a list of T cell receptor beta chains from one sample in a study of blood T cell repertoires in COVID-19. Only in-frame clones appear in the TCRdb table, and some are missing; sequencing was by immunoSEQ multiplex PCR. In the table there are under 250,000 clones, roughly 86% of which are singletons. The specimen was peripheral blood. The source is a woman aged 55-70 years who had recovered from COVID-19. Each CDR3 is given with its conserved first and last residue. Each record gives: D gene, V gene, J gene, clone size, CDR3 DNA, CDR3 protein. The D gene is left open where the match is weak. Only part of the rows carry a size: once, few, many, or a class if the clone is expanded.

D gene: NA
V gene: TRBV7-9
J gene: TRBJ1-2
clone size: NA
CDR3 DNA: TGTGCCAGCAGCTTAGGACAGGCGAACTATGGCTACACCTTC
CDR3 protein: CASSLGQANYGYTF

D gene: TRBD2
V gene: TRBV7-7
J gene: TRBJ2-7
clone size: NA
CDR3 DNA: TGTGCTAGCAGTCGGGGACTACGGAACTACGAGCAGTACTTC
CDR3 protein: CASSRGLRNYEQYF

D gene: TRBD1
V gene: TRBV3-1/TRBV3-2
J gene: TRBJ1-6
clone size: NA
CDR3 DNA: TGTGCCAGCAGCCAAGATTATGGGGTGGGACAGGGGCGTAATTCACCCCTCCACTTT
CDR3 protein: CASSQDYGVGQGRNSPLHF

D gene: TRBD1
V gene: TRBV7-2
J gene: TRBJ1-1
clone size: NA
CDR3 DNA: TGTGCCAGCAGCTTAAAGCCAGGGGGCGGCACTGAAGCTTTCTTT
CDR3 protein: CASSLKPGGGTEAFF

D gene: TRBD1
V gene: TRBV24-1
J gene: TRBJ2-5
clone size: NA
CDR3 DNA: TGTGCCGCCAGTAGGACAGGGGCGTTGGGTGAAGAGACCCAGTACTTC
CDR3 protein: CAASRTGALGEETQYF

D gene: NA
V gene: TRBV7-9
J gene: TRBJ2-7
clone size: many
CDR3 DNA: TGTGCCAGCAGCTTATTCGACAGCTCCTACGAGCAGTACTTC
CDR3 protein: CASSLFDSSYEQYF

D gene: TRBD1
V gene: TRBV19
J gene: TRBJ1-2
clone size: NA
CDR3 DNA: TGTGCCAGTACCGCGGACAGGGGACGTTCTAACTATGGCTACACCTTC
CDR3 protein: CASTADRGRSNYGYTF

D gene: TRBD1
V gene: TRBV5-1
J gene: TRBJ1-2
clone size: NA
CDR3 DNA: TGCGCCAGCAGCTTGGGACAGGGAAGCGGCTACACCTTC
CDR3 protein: CASSLGQGSGYTF

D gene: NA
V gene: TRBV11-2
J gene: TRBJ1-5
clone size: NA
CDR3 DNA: TGTGCCAGCAGCTTAAGCCAGGGTCAGCCCCAGCATTTT
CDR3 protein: CASSLSQGQPQHF

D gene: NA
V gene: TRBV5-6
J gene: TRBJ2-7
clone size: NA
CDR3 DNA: TGTGCCAGCACCTCGCTTGGAGGAACCCTCGAGCAGTACTTC
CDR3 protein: CASTSLGGTLEQYF

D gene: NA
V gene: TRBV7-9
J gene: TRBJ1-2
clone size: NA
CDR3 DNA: TGTGCCAGCAGCGCCAAACAGGGATGGTATGGCTACACCTTC
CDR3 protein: CASSAKQGWYGYTF

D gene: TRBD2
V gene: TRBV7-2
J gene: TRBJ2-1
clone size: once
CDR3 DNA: TGTGCCAGCAGCTTAGGAAGCGGGGGAGGGCATGAGCAGTTCTTC
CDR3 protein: CASSLGSGGGHEQFF

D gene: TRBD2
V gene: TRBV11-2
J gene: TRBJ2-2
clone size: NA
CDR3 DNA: TGTGCCAGCAGCCCCCTGGTCACTAGCGGGGGGAGCGGGGAGCTGTTTTTT
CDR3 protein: CASSPLVTSGGSGELFF

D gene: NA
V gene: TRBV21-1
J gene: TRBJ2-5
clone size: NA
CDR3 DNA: TGTGCCAGCGGGCTCGTGAGACAGCCTTCTGAGACCCAGTACTTC
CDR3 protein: CASGLVRQPSETQYF

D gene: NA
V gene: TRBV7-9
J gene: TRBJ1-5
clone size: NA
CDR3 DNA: TGTGCCAGCAGCCCGGACAGTGTGAGCAATCAGCCCCAGCATTTT
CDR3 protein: CASSPDSVSNQPQHF

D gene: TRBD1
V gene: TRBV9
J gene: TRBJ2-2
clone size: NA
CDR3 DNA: TGTGCCAGCAGCTTCGACAGGGGGGGAACCGGGGAGCTGTTTTTT
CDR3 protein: CASSFDRGGTGELFF

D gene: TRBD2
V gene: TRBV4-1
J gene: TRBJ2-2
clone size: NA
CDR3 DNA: TGCGCCAGCAGCCCGTGGATCCTAGCGGGGGCCCCGAACACCGGGGAGCTGTTTTTT
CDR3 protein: CASSPWILAGAPNTGELFF

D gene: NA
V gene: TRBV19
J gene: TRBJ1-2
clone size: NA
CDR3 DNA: TGTGCCAGTAGTCCGGACAGAACCATCCATGGCTACACCTTC
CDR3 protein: CASSPDRTIHGYTF

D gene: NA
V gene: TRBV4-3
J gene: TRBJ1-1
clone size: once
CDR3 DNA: TGCGCCAGCAGCCAAGTGGGATGGACAGACACTGAAGCTTTCTTT
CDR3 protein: CASSQVGWTDTEAFF

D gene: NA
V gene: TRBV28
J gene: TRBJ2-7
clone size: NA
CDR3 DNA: TGTGCCAGCAGTTCAACCGGGAAGCAACGGGAGCAGTACTTC
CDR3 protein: CASSSTGKQREQYF

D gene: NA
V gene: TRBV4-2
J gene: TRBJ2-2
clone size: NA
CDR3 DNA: TGTGCCAGCAGCCAAGGCGAGGTCGGCGCCGGGGAGCTGTTTTTT
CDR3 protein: CASSQGEVGAGELFF

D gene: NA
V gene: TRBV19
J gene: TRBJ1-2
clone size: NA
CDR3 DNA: TGTGCCAGTAGCCCCAGACGGAGTAATGGCTACACCTTC
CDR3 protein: CASSPRRSNGYTF

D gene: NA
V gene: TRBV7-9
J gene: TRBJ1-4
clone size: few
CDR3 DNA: TGTGCCAGCAGCTTAAGGACATATGGCAACGGGTTAATCGAAAAACTGTTTTTT
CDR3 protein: CASSLRTYGNGLIEKLFF

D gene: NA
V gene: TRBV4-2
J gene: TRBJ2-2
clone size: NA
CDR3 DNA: TGTGCCAGCAGCCGTCGCGAAGGGGTCGGGACCGGGGAGCTGTTTTTT
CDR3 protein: CASSRREGVGTGELFF

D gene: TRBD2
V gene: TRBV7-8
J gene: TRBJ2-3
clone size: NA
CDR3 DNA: TGTGCCAGCAGCTTCCCTATGGAGCGGGGTCCCCGCACAGATACGCAGTATTTT
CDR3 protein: CASSFPMERGPRTDTQYF

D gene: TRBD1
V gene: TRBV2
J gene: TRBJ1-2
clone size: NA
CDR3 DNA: TGTGCCAGCAGTTACCTACCTCCGGGACAGGGGACTGGCGGCTACACCTTC
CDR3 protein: CASSYLPPGQGTGGYTF

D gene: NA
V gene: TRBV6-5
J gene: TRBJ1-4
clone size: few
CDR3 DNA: TGTGCCAGCAGTCCACCGGGGTTTGCTAATGAAAAACTGTTTTTT
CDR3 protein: CASSPPGFANEKLFF